These 8 T cell receptor beta chains were all obtained from the same sample, sequenced in a study of human T cells and chemical hapten exposure. Each CDR3 protein gets one entry after TCRdb re-called the RACE reads with MiXCR. The sample has about 340,000 distinct CDR3 sequences, around 7% seen once; the top ten hold approximately 8%. Time point described: patch test 1, 2 weeks after DPC sensitization. Stated treatment: therapeutic diphenylcyclopropenone sensitization with weekly scalp DPC. The sequencing used whole blood, collected in connection with sensitization to the hapten diphenylcyclopropenone (DPC). Every receptor here comes from a young woman with alopecia areata. Some clones in this sample may be carry-over from other donors' samples.

In its sample, this clonotype was seen a few times. V usage is TRBV7-6 and J usage is TRBJ1-5; D unclear. The CDR3 consists of 14 residues. Germline CDR1 is SGHVS and CDR2 is FNYEAQ. Trimming cost V 0 bases and J 7 bases, with 10 bases left between them. CDR3 DNA sequence: TGTGCCAGCAGCTTAGCCCCCCCGCCGCAGCCCCAGCATTTT. It translates to CASSLAPPPQPQHF.

This clonotype was recorded many times. The V gene is TRBV7-6, the J gene TRBJ1-1; 7 bases align to TRBD1. The CDR3 spans 16 residues. Germline assignment: CDR1 SGHVS and CDR2 FNYEAQ. Losses at the gene ends were 3 bases for V and 1 base for J; bases not matched to a gene: 8. CDR3 amino acids: CASSLVPGQRNTEAFF. The CDR3 nucleotides are TGTGCCAGCAGCTTGGTGCCGGGACAGAGGAACACTGAAGCTTTCTTT.

This clonotype was found a few times. This chain links TRBV27 with TRBJ2-1; 7 bases match TRBD1. Germline V gene data show CDR1 as MNHEY and CDR2 as SMNVEV (reference sequence). V was pared by 6 bases and J by 4 bases, with 6 bases of the junction left unmatched. This CDR3 has 14 amino acids. The CDR3 coding sequence is TGTGCCAGCAGCCCCGGGACAGAATACAATGAGCAGTTCTTC. Translated: CASSPGTEYNEQFF.

The chain recombines TRBV20-1 with TRBJ1-4; 8 bases agree with TRBD1. The CDR3 loop spans 17 amino acids. Germline lookup yields CDR1 DFQATT and CDR2 SNEGSKA (reference sequence). J gave up 3 bases and V 1 base, and 10 bases lay outside the gene matches. CDR3 sequence reads: CSARAPQVDRANEKLFF. In DNA, the CDR3 is TGCAGTGCTAGAGCCCCTCAAGTGGACAGGGCTAATGAAAAACTGTTTTTT.

Only a few counts were recorded for this clonotype. J is TRBJ2-5 and V is TRBV20-1, with D maybe TRBD2 (5 bases). The germline V gene encodes CDR1 DFQATT and CDR2 SNEGSKA (reference sequence). V gave up 2 bases and J gave up 1 base, with 11 bases separating them. The CDR3 is 14 residues long. The CDR3 DNA sequence: TGCAGTGCTAGATTCCTAGCACCCCAAGAGACCCAGTACTTC. Its translation: CSARFLAPQETQYF.

This clonotype was seen many times. The V gene is TRBV12-3 or TRBV12-4, the J gene TRBJ2-4; D might be TRBD2 (5 bases). This CDR3 is 13 amino acids long. V was clipped by 0 bases and J by 6 bases, with 6 bases between them. CDR3 bases: TGTGCCAGCAGTTTAGCACGGGGAAACATTCAGTACTTC. This encodes CASSLARGNIQYF.

The chain links TRBV7-9 to TRBJ1-5; D may be TRBD1 (6 bases). This CDR3 is 14 amino acids long. The germline V gene encodes CDR1 SEHNR and CDR2 FQNEAQ (reference sequence). The V gene lost 5 bases and the J gene lost 4 bases, with 12 bases spanning the gap. The CDR3 DNA reads as TGTGCCAGCAGCAAGGGGCAGGGGAATCAGCCCCAGCATTTT. Protein product: CASSKGQGNQPQHF. Using reference TRBV7-9 and TRBJ1-5 for the parts outside the CDR3, the full variable domain is DTGVSQNPRHKITKRGQNVTFRCDPISEHNRLYWYRQTLGQGPEFLTYFQNEAQLEKSRLLSDRFSAERPKGSFSTLEIQRTEQGDSAMYLCASSKGQGNQPQHFGDGTRLSIL.

This clonotype was recorded a few times. The chain is built from TRBV2 and TRBJ1-1; D is undetermined. The V gene lost 4 bases and the J gene lost 1 base, with 10 bases spanning the gap. This CDR3 comprises 14 residues. Germline V lookup: CDR1 SNHLY, CDR2 FYNNEI. The CDR3 bases are TGTGCCAGCAGTGTGCGGACGGGGAACACTGAAGCTTTCTTT. It codes for CASSVRTGNTEAFF.